A selection of T cell receptor beta chains follows, all from one sample in a study of OX40 agonist ivuxolimab in advanced cancers. Sequenced by immunoSEQ multiplex PCR; TCRdb stores in-frame clones only, minus some. The data contain tens of thousands of clones, over 75% of them singletons. The sequenced sample was CD4+ or CD8+ T cells sorted from blood, obtained in a trial of the OX40 agonist ivuxolimab. These receptors all come from an adult with an advanced solid tumor such as melanoma, head and neck, liver or kidney cancer. Both conserved end residues are part of each CDR3. D genes are given only for firm matches. Clone size is not always given. Where it is, it says once, few, many or a class for expanded clones.

CDR3,DNA,V,size,J,D
CASSPPSGAGEKLFF,TGTGCCAGCTCACCACCGTCGGGGGCCGGTGAAAAACTGTTTTTT,TRBV18,-,TRBJ1-4,-
CASSQATGTEQFF,TGTGCCAGCAGCCAAGCGACAGGCACTGAGCAGTTCTTC,TRBV14,-,TRBJ2-1,-
CASSLKKGRSQPQHF,TGTGCCAGCAGTTTAAAAAAAGGCCGCAGCCAGCCCCAGCATTTT,TRBV28,-,TRBJ1-5,-
CASSFDRVRNYGYTF,TGTGCCAGCAGCTTTGACAGGGTCCGAAACTATGGCTACACCTTC,TRBV5-5,-,TRBJ1-2,TRBD1
CASSSRTSGQETQYF,TGTGCCAGCAGCTCTCGGACTAGCGGACAAGAGACCCAGTACTTC,TRBV7-2,-,TRBJ2-5,TRBD2
CASSLDRGLDEQYF,TGTGCCAGCAGCTTGGACAGGGGGCTCGACGAGCAGTACTTC,TRBV7-2,once,TRBJ2-7,TRBD1
CASSSPLWTSEPSASTDTQYF,TGTGCCAGCAGTTCCCCCCTTTGGACTAGCGAGCCCTCCGCTAGCACAGATACGCAGTATTTT,TRBV28,-,TRBJ2-3,TRBD2
CASSLSGSGNTIYF,TGCGCCAGCAGCTTATCGGGATCTGGAAACACCATATATTTT,TRBV5-1,few,TRBJ1-3,-
CASSYMGIGEKLFF,TGTGCCAGCAGTTACATGGGAATTGGCGAAAAACTGTTTTTT,TRBV6-5,-,TRBJ1-4,-
CASSHYRGINYGYTF,TGTGCCAGCAGCCACTACAGGGGTATTAACTATGGCTACACCTTC,TRBV4-2,-,TRBJ1-2,TRBD1
CASSRQGHQPQHF,TGTGCCAGCAGCCGACAGGGACATCAGCCCCAGCATTTT,TRBV7-9,-,TRBJ1-5,TRBD1
CASSEAGPYF,TGTGCCAGCAGTGAAGCTGGGCCCTACTTC,TRBV6-1,-,TRBJ1-2,-
CASSRYRSYNEQFF,TGCGCCAGCAGTAGGTACCGCTCCTACAATGAGCAGTTCTTC,TRBV10-2,-,TRBJ2-1,-
CASSLGLNNEQFF,TGTGCCAGCAGTTTGGGTTTAAACAATGAGCAGTTCTTC,TRBV27,-,TRBJ2-1,-
CASSTVEVFGKLFF,TGTGCCAGCAGCACGGTTGAAGTGTTCGGAAAACTGTTTTTT,TRBV14,-,TRBJ1-4,-
CASRKDGLYEQYF,TGTGCCAGCAGGAAGGACGGCCTCTACGAGCAGTACTTC,TRBV2,-,TRBJ2-7,-